The rows below give T cell receptor beta chains drawn from one sample of a study of blood T cell repertoires in COVID-19. Some clones are missing from TCRdb's copy, which holds only in-frame ones; the method was immunoSEQ multiplex PCR. Among around 330,000 clones, over 85% were seen once, and the ten largest hold 2.6%. Material for sequencing was PBMCs or T cells enriched from blood (not recorded which). These receptors all come from a man aged 60 to 69 who had recovered from COVID-19. Each CDR3 is given without its conserved first and last residue.

cdr3_aa j_call v_call
ASSQSVFGQGAYEQY TRBJ2-7 TRBV7-9
ASSFGQRAEAF TRBJ1-1 TRBV14
ASSTLRGRYYGYT TRBJ1-2 TRBV6-2/TRBV6-3
ASSKEWDIINYGYT TRBJ1-2 TRBV21-1
ASHMGGRGEQF TRBJ2-1 TRBV18
ASRLGGNEKLF TRBJ1-4 TRBV6-6
ASSLAGTGLSYEQY TRBJ2-7 TRBV11-3
ASSLGGAVFSDTQY TRBJ2-3 TRBV7-6
ASSYEYTNEKLF TRBJ1-4 TRBV5-1
AIWTGDMTYEQY TRBJ2-7 TRBV10-3